This TCR beta chain is drawn from a study of neoadjuvant anti-PD-1 for oral cavity cancer. About the study: Most patients had three to four biweekly doses of 3 mg/kg nivolumab before resection. Findings and caveats of the study: Only a few patients per response group were TCR-analyzed; validation needed.

The count of this clone is one. The target antigen is unknown. Profiled with immunoSEQ multiplex PCR; TCRdb holds only in-frame clones, not every one. Among about 62,000 clones listed, around 80% were seen once. Germline V gene sequence: CDR1 SGHRS, CDR2 YFSETQ. Trimming removed 0 bases at V and 5 bases at J, with 17 bases between. The CDR3 length is 16 residues. Patients had HPV-negative, locally advanced oral cavity squamous cell carcinoma. The receptor's source is a person between 40 and 85 years old with oral cavity squamous cell carcinoma. Sequenced material: PBMCs, taken before nivolumab (anti-PD-1) treatment. V usage is TRBV5-1 and J usage is TRBJ1-1; D unresolved. The chain's CDR3 is CASSLALDGPKTEAFF. DNA of the CDR3: TGCGCCAGCAGCTTGGCATTGGACGGGCCGAAGACTGAAGCTTTCTTT. The full variable domain, its missing parts supplied by reference TRBV5-1 and TRBJ1-1, is KAGVTQTPRYLIKTRGQQVTLSCSPISGHRSVSWYQQTPGQGLQFLFEYFSETQRNKGNFPGRFSGRQFSNSRSEMNVSTLELGDSALYLCASSLALDGPKTEAFFGQGTRLTVV.